The 13 T cell receptor beta chains given below trace back to one sample, sequenced in a study of blood T cell repertoires in COVID-19. Assay: immunoSEQ multiplex PCR; the TCRdb copy retains only in-frame clones and omits some. The sample holds under 250,000 clones, around 81% seen once. The source material was peripheral blood. These receptors all stem from a woman younger than 45 who had recovered from COVID-19.

The V and J genes are TRBV29-1 and TRBJ2-3, with 11 bases lining up with TRBD1. V shed 8 bases, J shed 7 bases, and the junction held 11 bases outside the gene matches. Germline CDR1 SQVTM, CDR2 ANQGSEA. CDR3 length: 14 residues. CDR3 in DNA: TGCAGCTCCGGCCGGACAGGGGGCGTGAATACGCAGTATTTT. Its protein product is CSSGRTGGVNTQYF.

This clone was found a few times. CDR3 region: CASSQDYFAGEDEQYF. The CDR3 region has the DNA TGTGCCAGCAGCCAAGACTATTTCGCGGGAGAAGACGAGCAGTACTTC. V and J are TRBV3-1 (or the pseudogene TRBV3-2) and TRBJ2-7, with 7 nucleotides matching TRBD2. J lost 5 bases, V lost 0 bases, and 10 bases had no gene match. Germline V gene data show CDR1 as LGHDT and CDR2 as YNNKEL (reference sequence). There are 16 residues in the CDR3.

The chain links TRBV19 to TRBJ1-2, with D unclear. Germline V CDR1 and CDR2: LNHDA, SQIVND (reference sequence). The CDR3 sequence is 11 residues long. Trimming removed 4 bases at V and 4 bases at J, with 4 bases between. This chain's CDR3 is CASSTSYGYTF. As DNA, the CDR3 is TGTGCCAGTAGTACATCCTATGGCTACACCTTC.

This chain connects TRBV27 to TRBJ2-7; D perhaps matches TRBD1 (6 bases). V lost 0 bases, J lost 1 base, and 13 bases lay in between. There are 16 residues in the CDR3. Per germline, CDR1 MNHEY and CDR2 SMNVEV (reference sequence). CDR3 sequence reads: CASSLSKGVISYEQYF. As DNA, the CDR3 is TGTGCCAGCAGTTTATCAAAGGGGGTAATATCCTACGAGCAGTACTTC.

The table lists this clone with a count of one. This rearrangement joins TRBV7-8 to TRBJ2-5; the match to TRBD2 covers 12 bases. Looked up from germline, CDR1 is SGHVS and CDR2 is FQNEAQ. V lost 5 bases to trimming and J lost 4 bases; unmatched junction nucleotides: 5. The CDR3 length is 15 residues. The chain's CDR3 is CASSNLAGGPETQYF. CDR3 sequence (DNA): TGTGCCAGCAGCAACCTAGCGGGAGGGCCAGAGACCCAGTACTTC.

The J gene is TRBJ2-7, the V gene TRBV19; 8 nucleotides agree with TRBD1. The germline V gene encodes CDR1 LNHDA and CDR2 SQIVND (reference sequence). Trimming at V came to 10 bases and at J to 3 bases, leaving 5 bases not matched to a gene. The CDR3 covers 12 residues. This CDR3 is CATRDRIYEQYF. The CDR3 region has the DNA TGTGCCACCCGGGACAGGATCTACGAGCAGTACTTC.

The CDR3 here is CASSEGSSGYTF. CDR3 in DNA: TGTGCCAGCAGTGAAGGATCGTCGGGGTACACCTTC. The chain employs TRBV2 and TRBJ1-2; D call uncertain. Germline loops: CDR1 SNHLY, CDR2 FYNNEI. V was pared by 1 base and J by 11 bases, with 11 bases between. CDR3 length equals 12 residues.

The chain carries TRBV10-1 and TRBJ2-3, with a weak D call TRBD2 (5 bases). CDR3 length equals 16 residues. CDR1 and CDR2 (germline): WNHNN, SYGVQD (reference sequence). Trimming stripped 6 bases from V and 0 bases from J, with 16 bases between. The CDR3 region has the DNA TGCGCCAGCAGCCACGGGGTTTCGACTAGCACAGATACGCAGTATTTT. Translating it yields CASSHGVSTSTDTQYF.

Only a few counts were recorded for this clone. The chain joins TRBV6-5 to TRBJ1-2; perhaps TRBD1 as D (6 bases). V lost 4 bases and J 2 bases, leaving 14 bases between the germline ends. CDR1 is MNHEY and CDR2 is SVGAGI in the germline V gene. The CDR3 length is 15 residues. The CDR3 is CASSLRTGMNYGYTF. The CDR3 DNA sequence: TGTGCCAGCAGTTTGCGCACAGGGATGAACTATGGCTACACCTTC.

This clone occurred a few times. The J gene is TRBJ1-2, the V gene TRBV7-3; 8 nucleotides agree with TRBD1. J gave up 8 bases and V 2 bases, and 4 bases lay outside the gene matches. There are 13 residues in the CDR3. Germline V lookup: CDR1 SGHTA, CDR2 FQGTGA. CDR3 loop: CASSLSTGAGYTF. CDR3 in DNA: TGTGCCAGCAGCTTATCGACAGGGGCAGGCTACACCTTC. The whole variable domain, filled in from reference TRBV7-3 and TRBJ1-2, reads GAGVSQTPSNKVTEKGKYVELRCDPISGHTALYWYRQSLGQGPEFLIYFQGTGAADDSGLPNDRFFAVRPEGSVSTLKIQRTERGDSAVYLCASSLSTGAGYTFGSGTRLTVV.

The chain has TRBV5-1 and TRBJ2-7; TRBD2 matches 14 bases. J lost 3 bases, V lost 0 bases, and 11 bases had no gene match. Germline V gene sequence: CDR1 SGHRS, CDR2 YFSETQ. The CDR3 consists of 19 residues. CDR3 in DNA: TGCGCCAGCAGCTTGGCGACTAGCGGGAGGGCCGCTCACTTCTACGAGCAGTACTTC. It encodes CASSLATSGRAAHFYEQYF.

The chain is built from TRBV28 and TRBJ1-2; the D gene is possibly TRBD1 (6 bases). Trimming stripped 3 bases from V and 4 bases from J, with 12 bases between. Germline V gene lookup returns CDR1 MDHEN and CDR2 SYDVKM. This CDR3 contains 14 residues. In DNA, the CDR3 is TGTGCCAGCAGTTTGACACAGGGAACCTATGGCTACACCTTC. Translation gives CASSLTQGTYGYTF.

This clone showed up just once. The rearrangement links TRBV6-4 to TRBJ2-1, with 8 bases that match TRBD2. Trimming cost V 7 bases and J 7 bases; bases outside gene matches: 9. The germline CDR1 and CDR2 sequences are MRHNA and SNTAGT. This CDR3 has 14 amino acids. The CDR3 sequence: CASTHGGGQNEQFF. The CDR3 DNA is TGTGCCAGCACCCACGGGGGGGGGCAGAATGAGCAGTTCTTC.